The sequence of this T cell receptor beta chain was determined in a study of graft-versus-host responses after intestinal transplantation. Study results and caveats: Early after transplant, HvG declines were associated with peak levels of circulating GvH clones. GvH clones turned up in recipient marrow; some had shown up first in ileum or blood.

Concerning this clone: What it recognizes is unknown.

CDR1 and CDR2 (germline): MGHRA, YSYEKL. The CDR3 is 14 residues long. The V end was cut by 1 base, the J end by 6 bases, with 10 bases between. Produced via immunoSEQ multiplex PCR; TCRdb's table is partial and in-frame only. The sample lists 80,000 to 90,000 clones; 75% to 90% were seen once. This rearrangement joins TRBV4-1 to TRBJ1-3; TRBD1 is a possible D gene (5 bases). The clonotype originates from a human donor who received an intestinal transplant. The sequenced sample was unstimulated CD4+ T cells sorted from spleen or lymph node cells, obtained before intestinal transplant. CDR3: CASSQVGGANTIYF. The CDR3 bases are TGCGCCAGCAGCCAAGTTGGAGGGGCAAACACCATATATTTT.